The 24 T cell receptor beta chains below come from one sample, sequenced in a study of tumor-infiltrating lymphocytes in glioblastoma multiforme (dated by TCRdb to the late 2010s). TCRdb records Illumina HiSeq 2500 as the sequencer. A modified ARM-PCR protocol with multiple V-beta primers and a C-beta primer was used to build TCRB libraries from RNA via three nested multiplex PCR rounds. TCRdb reran the public reads through fastp at Q25 and MiXCR, keeping productive beta chains. Entries that share a CDR3 protein sequence are merged under the most common genes and DNA. Counted in this sample were just over 9,000 distinct CDR3 sequences; about 79% of them appeared once. The ten largest clonotypes hold about 78% of the sample. Sequencing was carried out using brain tumor tissue. The receptors here all came from a male donor with glioblastoma.

As to this clonotype: At one boundary the junction diverges from the germline segment, which might be a read error. The rearrangement joins TRBV11-2 to TRBJ2-2; TRBD2 is a possible D gene (6 bases). This CDR3 spans 20 amino acids. Germline CDR1 SGHAT, CDR2 FQNNGV. The CDR3 coding sequence is TGTGCCTGCACCCCCTCATTCGGCCAAGGGTTAGCGGTAAACACCTGGGAGCTGTTTTTT. It specifies CACTPSFGQGLAVNTWELFF.

This clonotype appeared a few times. The chain recombines TRBV29-1 with TRBJ2-5, with 12 bases matching TRBD2. The CDR3 runs 18 residues. After removal of 1 base from V and 5 bases from J, the junction contained 14 bases not matched to a gene. The germline V gene encodes CDR1 SQVTM and CDR2 ANQGSEA. The CDR3 loop reads CSVEGLAGERGSFETQYF. CDR3 bases: TGCAGCGTTGAAGGACTAGCGGGAGAAAGAGGGTCGTTTGAGACCCAGTACTTC.

This clonotype appeared a few times. This chain links TRBV6-6 with TRBJ2-3, with 8 bases aligning to TRBD2. Per the germline V gene, CDR1 is MNHNY and CDR2 is SVGAGI (reference sequence). Losses at the gene ends were 5 bases for V and 9 bases for J; bases not matched to a gene: 13. The CDR3 runs to 15 residues. The chain's CDR3 is CASSPISGNGGTQYF. The CDR3 bases are TGTGCCAGCAGTCCTATTAGCGGGAATGGAGGAACGCAGTATTTT.

Regarding this clonotype: This could be a read error, since a much larger clone is one nucleotide away. J is TRBJ2-3 and V is TRBV11-2; unclear D gene. Germline assignment: CDR1 SGHAT and CDR2 FQNNGV. V was pared by 0 bases and J by 4 bases, with 8 bases between. The CDR3 has 14 amino acids. Written as DNA, the CDR3 is TGTGCCAGCAGCTTAGATTGGTCATCAGATACGCAGTATTTT. Its protein product is CASSLDWSSDTQYF.

This clonotype occurred a few times. The chain links TRBV20-1 to TRBJ1-6; 8 bases fit TRBD1. This CDR3 region has 16 residues. The V gene's germline CDR1 is DFQATT and CDR2 SNEGSKA (reference sequence). Germline trimming cut 0 bases from V and 10 bases from J; bases unmatched to any gene: 11. This CDR3 reads CSARDQTTGVGSPLHF. The CDR3 region has the DNA TGCAGTGCTAGAGATCAAACGACAGGGGTAGGCTCACCCCTCCACTTT.

Regarding this clonotype: The CDR3 does not close with the conserved phenylalanine or tryptophan, likely indicating a read error. The chain is built from TRBV11-2 and TRBJ2-2, with TRBD2 as a possible D gene (5 bases). This CDR3 comprises 16 residues. The germline gives CDR1 SGHAT, CDR2 FQNNGV. CDR3 protein: CGSGLNSWGGTGELFL. In DNA form, the CDR3 reads TGTGGCAGCGGCTTAAATAGCTGGGGTGGAACCGGGGAGCTGTTTTTG.

The J gene is TRBJ2-7, the V gene TRBV20-1, with a possible D match to TRBD2 (6 bases). There are 13 residues in the CDR3. V gave up 3 bases and J gave up 7 bases, with 16 bases separating them. CDR1 DFQATT and CDR2 SNEGSKA come from the germline V gene (reference sequence). The CDR3: CSARDLEAGEQYF. The CDR3 DNA follows: TGCAGTGCTAGGGACCTTGAGGCGGGAGAGCAGTACTTC.

Points on this clonotype: At one end, the junction sequence differs from germline, possibly due to a read error. The chain joins TRBV29-1 to TRBJ2-7, with 7 nucleotides matching TRBD2. The CDR3 covers 13 residues. Germline CDR1 and CDR2: SQVTM and ANQGSEA. The CDR3 region is CNVQTSDTYERYF. The DNA for the CDR3 is TGCAACGTCCAAACTAGCGACACCTACGAGCGGTACTTC.

In DNA, the CDR3 is TGCGCCAGCAGCGCTACCGGGACAGGAACCTACGAGCAGTACTTC. This codes for CASSATGTGTYEQYF. The J gene is TRBJ2-7, the V gene TRBV4-1; 8 nucleotides align to TRBD1. The trim removed 5 bases at V and 2 bases at J, leaving 8 bases unmatched. The length of the CDR3 is 15 residues. Germline CDR1 and CDR2: MGHRA and YSYEKL.

This sequence joins TRBV29-1 and TRBJ2-1, with D possibly matching TRBD2 (6 bases). Germline assignment: CDR1 SQVTM and CDR2 ANQGSEA. The CDR3 has 15 residues. V was pared by 2 bases and J by 0 bases, with 11 bases between. The CDR3 bases are TGCAGCGTTGAAAGGCGGGATCGCTCCTACAATGAGCAGTTCTTC. Its protein is CSVERRDRSYNEQFF.

Comments on this clonotype: As the CDR3 is not closed by the conserved phenylalanine or tryptophan, this likely results from a read error. This sequence joins TRBV11-2 and TRBJ2-1; the D is unclear. From germline, CDR1 is SGHAT and CDR2 FQNNGV. CDR3 length: 13 residues. CDR3: CGSSLDRWNEQFL. Written as DNA, the CDR3 is TGTGGTAGCAGCTTAGATAGGTGGAATGAGCAGTTCTTA.

The genes are TRBV10-2 and TRBJ2-7; no clear D gene. Per germline, CDR1 WSHSY and CDR2 SAAADI. The length of the CDR3 is 11 residues. V lost 5 bases to trimming and J lost 2 bases, with 4 bases between them. CDR3 protein: CASSTPYEQYF. The CDR3 DNA sequence: TGCGCCAGCAGTACCCCCTACGAGCAGTACTTC.

This clonotype has more than one count but fewer than ten. The CDR3 is CASSSTGSSTDTQYF. In DNA, the CDR3 is TGTGCCAGCAGCTCCACAGGGTCCAGCACAGATACGCAGTATTTT. The rearrangement joins TRBV11-2 to TRBJ2-3; perhaps TRBD1 as D (6 bases). The CDR3 is 15 amino acids. V was pared by 4 bases and J by 0 bases, with 11 bases between. The germline V gene has CDR1 SGHAT and CDR2 FQNNGV.

About this clonotype: An end of the junction does not agree with germline; a read error may underlie this. The CDR3 sequence: CSARDPGPYDQYF. As DNA, the CDR3 is TGCAGTGCTAGAGATCCAGGCCCCTACGATCAGTACTTC. This chain links TRBV20-1 with TRBJ2-7; no clear D. The CDR3 contains 13 residues. CDR1 is DFQATT and CDR2 is SNEGSKA in the germline V gene (reference sequence).

The chain joins TRBV6-5 to TRBJ1-1; D remains unclear. The CDR3 runs to 14 residues. Germline CDR1 is MNHEY and CDR2 is SVGAGI. V was shortened by 2 bases and J by 7 bases, with 14 bases between the two germline ends. In DNA, the CDR3 is TGTGCCAGCAGTTACGCAAGACAAGGGTTTGAAGCTTTCTTT. It specifies CASSYARQGFEAFF.

This clonotype was found a few times. The V gene is TRBV6-5, the J gene TRBJ2-1; 8 positions match TRBD2. Germline trimming cut 5 bases from V and 4 bases from J; bases unmatched to any gene: 7. The CDR3 is 15 residues long. CDR1 and CDR2 (germline): MNHEY, SVGAGI. The CDR3 DNA follows: TGTGCCAGCAGTCCTCTAGCGGGTCAATACAATGAGCAGTTCTTC. Amino acids: CASSPLAGQYNEQFF.

This chain uses TRBV11-2 with TRBJ1-6; D is unclear. Per germline, CDR1 SGHAT and CDR2 FQNNGV. The length of the CDR3 is 16 residues. Between the trimmed V and J ends, which lost 5 bases and 13 bases, there was a span of 24 bases. The CDR3 region has the DNA TGTGCCAGCAGCAGCAACAGCGGGCCAAGACTGGGGCCCCTCCACTTT. This translates into CASSSNSGPRLGPLHF.

The chain combines TRBV11-2 with TRBJ2-5; 11 positions agree with TRBD2. The CDR3 sequence is 16 residues long. Germline V gene sequence: CDR1 SGHAT, CDR2 FQNNGV. The junction had 2 bases not matched to a gene; V was cut back by 1 base and J by 1 base. The CDR3, as DNA: TGTGCCAGCAGCTTAGGGCTAGCGGGAGGCCAAGAGACCCAGTACTTC. Residues: CASSLGLAGGQETQYF.

The V and J genes are TRBV12-3 or TRBV12-4 and TRBJ2-3, with D possibly being TRBD2 (5 bases). This CDR3 contains 14 residues. With 5 bases removed from V and 1 base from J, the gap between germline ends came to 10 bases. This chain's CDR3 is CASSRAGGTDTQYF. In nucleotides, the CDR3 is TGTGCCAGCAGTCGAGCCGGGGGCACAGATACGCAGTATTTT.

This clonotype was seen once. This chain connects TRBV11-2 to TRBJ2-3, with TRBD1 as a possible D gene (5 bases). Trimming removed 8 bases from V and 4 bases from J, with 22 bases in between. This CDR3 comprises 16 residues. Germline V CDR1 and CDR2: SGHAT, FQNNGV. Written as DNA, the CDR3 is TGTGCCAGCTACTTCCCTGACAGTACGAGCTCAGATACGCAGTATTTT. Translation gives CASYFPDSTSSDTQYF. Supplemented by reference TRBV11-2 and TRBJ2-3, the full variable domain reads EAGVAQSPRYKIIEKRQSVAFWCNPISGHATLYWYQQILGQGPKLLIQFQNNGVVDDSQLPKDRFSAERLKGVDSTLKIQPAKLEDSAVYLCASYFPDSTSSDTQYFGPGTRLTVL.

The chain combines TRBV10-1 with TRBJ2-1; a weak D match, TRBD2 (5 bases). From germline, CDR1 is WNHNN and CDR2 SYGVQD (reference sequence). V dropped 5 bases and J dropped 4 bases, with 15 bases sitting between them. This CDR3 has 15 amino acids. CDR3 nucleotide sequence: TGCGCCAGCAGTCCCCCGGGGATGGGGTACAATGAGCAGTTCTTC. Translation: CASSPPGMGYNEQFF.

Comment on this clonotype: A junction end diverges from the germline sequence, so it may reflect a read error. The V call is TRBV12-3 or TRBV12-4, the J call TRBJ2-2; D perhaps matches TRBD1 (5 bases). The CDR3 contains 15 residues. CDR3 sequence reads: CASSLLSGNAGELFF. The CDR3 coding sequence is TGTGCCAGCAGTTTACTTTCAGGGAACGCCGGGGAGCTGTTTTTT.

The chain joins TRBV11-2 to TRBJ2-4; 7 bases are shared with TRBD1. CDR1 SGHAT and CDR2 FQNNGV come from the germline V gene. The V gene end was trimmed by 9 bases and the J gene end by 13 bases; junction bases not matched to a gene: 18. CDR3 size: 14 residues. Here the CDR3 DNA reads TGTGCCAGTAGCCCGACAGGGACCAAAAGCATACAGTACTTC. As protein: CASSPTGTKSIQYF.

The V call is TRBV11-2, the J call TRBJ1-1, with TRBD1 identical over 7 bases. CDR1 and CDR2 (germline): SGHAT, FQNNGV. V shed 6 bases, J shed 5 bases, and the junction held 6 bases outside the gene matches. The CDR3 has 13 amino acids. In DNA form, the CDR3 reads TGTGCCAGCAGTATGACAGGGAGGACTGAAGCTTTCTTT. It specifies CASSMTGRTEAFF. Together with reference TRBV11-2 and TRBJ1-1, the CDR3 gives the full variable domain: EAGVAQSPRYKIIEKRQSVAFWCNPISGHATLYWYQQILGQGPKLLIQFQNNGVVDDSQLPKDRFSAERLKGVDSTLKIQPAKLEDSAVYLCASSMTGRTEAFFGQGTRLTVV.